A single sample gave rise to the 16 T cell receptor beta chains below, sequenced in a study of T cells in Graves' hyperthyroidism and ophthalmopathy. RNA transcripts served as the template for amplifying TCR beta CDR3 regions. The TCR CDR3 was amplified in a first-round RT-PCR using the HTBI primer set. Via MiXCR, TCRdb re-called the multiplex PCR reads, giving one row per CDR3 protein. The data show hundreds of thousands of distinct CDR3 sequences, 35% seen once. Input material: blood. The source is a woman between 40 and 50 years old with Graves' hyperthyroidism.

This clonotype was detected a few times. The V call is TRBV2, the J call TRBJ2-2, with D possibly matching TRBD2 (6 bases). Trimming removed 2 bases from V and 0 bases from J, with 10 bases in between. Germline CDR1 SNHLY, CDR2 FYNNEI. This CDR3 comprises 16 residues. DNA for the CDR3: TGTGCCAGCAGTGAACTCGGGAGCGCGAACACCGGGGAGCTGTTTTTT. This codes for CASSELGSANTGELFF. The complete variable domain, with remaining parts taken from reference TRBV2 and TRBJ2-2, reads EPEVTQTPSHQVTQMGQEVILRCVPISNHLYFYWYRQILGQKVEFLVSFYNNEISEKSEIFDDQFSVERPDGSNFTLKIRSTKLEDSAMYFCASSELGSANTGELFFGEGSRLTVL.

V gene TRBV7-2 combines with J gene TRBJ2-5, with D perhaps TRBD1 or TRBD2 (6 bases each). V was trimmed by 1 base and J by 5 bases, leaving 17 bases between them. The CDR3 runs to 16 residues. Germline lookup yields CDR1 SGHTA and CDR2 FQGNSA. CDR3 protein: CASSLVEWGAAETQYF. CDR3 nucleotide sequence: TGTGCCAGCAGCTTAGTCGAATGGGGGGCGGCGGAGACCCAGTACTTC.

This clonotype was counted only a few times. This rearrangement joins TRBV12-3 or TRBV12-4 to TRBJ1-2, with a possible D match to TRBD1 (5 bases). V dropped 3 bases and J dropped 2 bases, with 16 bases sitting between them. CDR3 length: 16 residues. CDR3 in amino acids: CASSFGAVGQNYGYTF. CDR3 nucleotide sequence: TGTGCCAGCAGTTTTGGGGCCGTAGGGCAAAACTATGGCTACACCTTC.

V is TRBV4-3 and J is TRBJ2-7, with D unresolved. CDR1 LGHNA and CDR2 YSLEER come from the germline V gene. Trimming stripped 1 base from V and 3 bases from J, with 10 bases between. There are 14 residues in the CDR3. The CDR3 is CASSQGPWGYEQYF. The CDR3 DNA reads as TGCGCCAGCAGCCAAGGGCCATGGGGCTACGAGCAGTACTTC.

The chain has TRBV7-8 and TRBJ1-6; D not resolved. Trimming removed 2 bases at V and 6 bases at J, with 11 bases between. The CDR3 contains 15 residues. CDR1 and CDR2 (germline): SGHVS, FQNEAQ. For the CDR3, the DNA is TGTGCCAGCAGCTTACGGCGGGCAAGTAATTCACCCCTCCACTTT. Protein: CASSLRRASNSPLHF.

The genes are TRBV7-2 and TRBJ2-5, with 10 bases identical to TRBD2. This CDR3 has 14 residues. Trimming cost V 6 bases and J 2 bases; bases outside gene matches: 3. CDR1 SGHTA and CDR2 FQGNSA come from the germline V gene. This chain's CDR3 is CASSFSGRQETQYF. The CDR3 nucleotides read TGTGCCAGCAGTTTTAGCGGGAGGCAAGAGACCCAGTACTTC.

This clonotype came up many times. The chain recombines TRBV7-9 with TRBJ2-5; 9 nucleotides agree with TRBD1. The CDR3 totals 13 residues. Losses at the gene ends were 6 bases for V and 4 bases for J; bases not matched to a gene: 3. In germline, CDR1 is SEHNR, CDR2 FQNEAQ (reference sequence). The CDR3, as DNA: TGTGCCAGCAGATCGGGACAGGGAGAGACCCAGTACTTC. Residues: CASRSGQGETQYF.

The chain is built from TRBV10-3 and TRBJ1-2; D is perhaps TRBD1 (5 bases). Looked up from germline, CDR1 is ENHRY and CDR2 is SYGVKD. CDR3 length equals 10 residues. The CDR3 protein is CATGDQSYTF. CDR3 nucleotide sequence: TGTGCGACTGGGGACCAGAGCTACACCTTC.

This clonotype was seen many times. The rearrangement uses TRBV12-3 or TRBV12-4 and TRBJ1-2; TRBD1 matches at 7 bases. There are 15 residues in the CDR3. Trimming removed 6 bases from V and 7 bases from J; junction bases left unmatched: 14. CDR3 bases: TGTGCCAGCAGGTACGGGACAGAGGATCGACGTGGCTACACCTTC. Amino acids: CASRYGTEDRRGYTF.

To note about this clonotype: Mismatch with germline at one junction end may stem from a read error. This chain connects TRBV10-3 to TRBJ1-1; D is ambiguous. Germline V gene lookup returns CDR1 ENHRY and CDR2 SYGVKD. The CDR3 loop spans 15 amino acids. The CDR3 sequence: CASSRWTVVNTEAFF. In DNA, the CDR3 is TGTGCCAGCAGTAGATGGACGGTAGTGAACACTGAAGCTTTCTTT.

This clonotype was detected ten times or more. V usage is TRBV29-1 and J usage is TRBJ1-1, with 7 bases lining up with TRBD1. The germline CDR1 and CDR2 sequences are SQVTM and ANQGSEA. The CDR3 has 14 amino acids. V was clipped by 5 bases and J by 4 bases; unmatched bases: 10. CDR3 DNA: TGCAGCGTTTTCCCGACAGGGAGTGGCACTGAAGCTTTCTTT. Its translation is CSVFPTGSGTEAFF.

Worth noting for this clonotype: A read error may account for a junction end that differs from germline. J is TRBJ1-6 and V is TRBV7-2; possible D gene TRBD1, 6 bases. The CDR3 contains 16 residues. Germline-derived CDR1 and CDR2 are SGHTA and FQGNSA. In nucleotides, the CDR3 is TGCGCCAGCAGCCAAGATAAGGCCCCAGGGGTTTCACCCCTCCACTTT. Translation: CASSQDKAPGVSPLHF.

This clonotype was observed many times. This CDR3 is CASSQTDEQYF. The CDR3 DNA is TGTGCCAGCAGCCAGACAGACGAGCAGTACTTC. The chain couples TRBV7-9 to TRBJ2-7; tentative D call: TRBD1 (5 bases). The V gene's germline CDR1 is SEHNR and CDR2 FQNEAQ (reference sequence). The CDR3 has 11 residues. The V end was cut by 5 bases, the J end by 5 bases, with 7 bases between. The variable domain in full, completed from reference TRBV7-9 and TRBJ2-7, reads DTGVSQNPRHKITKRGQNVTFRCDPISEHNRLYWYRQTLGQGPEFLTYFQNEAQLEKSRLLSDRFSAERPKGSFSTLEIQRTEQGDSAMYLCASSQTDEQYFGPGTRLTVT.

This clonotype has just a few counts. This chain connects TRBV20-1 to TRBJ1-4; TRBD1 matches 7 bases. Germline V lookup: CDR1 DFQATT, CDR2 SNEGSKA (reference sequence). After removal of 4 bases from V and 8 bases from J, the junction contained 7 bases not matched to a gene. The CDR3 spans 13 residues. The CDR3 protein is CSATDRVGEKLFF. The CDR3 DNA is TGCAGTGCTACCGACAGGGTGGGAGAAAAACTGTTTTTT.

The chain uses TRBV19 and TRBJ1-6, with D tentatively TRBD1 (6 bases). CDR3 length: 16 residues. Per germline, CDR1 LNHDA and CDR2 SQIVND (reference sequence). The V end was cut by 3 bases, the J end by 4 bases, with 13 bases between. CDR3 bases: TGTGCCAGTAGTATTAAGCAGGGGATATATAATTCACCCCTCCACTTT. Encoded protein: CASSIKQGIYNSPLHF.

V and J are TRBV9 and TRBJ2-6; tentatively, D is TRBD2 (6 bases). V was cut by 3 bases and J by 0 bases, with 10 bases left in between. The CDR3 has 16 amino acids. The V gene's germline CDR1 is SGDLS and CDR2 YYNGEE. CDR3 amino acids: CASSAGASSGANVLTF. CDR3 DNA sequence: TGTGCCAGCAGCGCGGGAGCCTCCTCTGGGGCCAACGTCCTGACTTTC. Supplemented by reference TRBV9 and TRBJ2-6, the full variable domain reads DSGVTQTPKHLITATGQRVTLRCSPRSGDLSVYWYQQSLDQGLQFLIQYYNGEERAKGNILERFSAQQFPDLHSELNLSSLELGDSALYFCASSAGASSGANVLTFGAGSRLTVL.